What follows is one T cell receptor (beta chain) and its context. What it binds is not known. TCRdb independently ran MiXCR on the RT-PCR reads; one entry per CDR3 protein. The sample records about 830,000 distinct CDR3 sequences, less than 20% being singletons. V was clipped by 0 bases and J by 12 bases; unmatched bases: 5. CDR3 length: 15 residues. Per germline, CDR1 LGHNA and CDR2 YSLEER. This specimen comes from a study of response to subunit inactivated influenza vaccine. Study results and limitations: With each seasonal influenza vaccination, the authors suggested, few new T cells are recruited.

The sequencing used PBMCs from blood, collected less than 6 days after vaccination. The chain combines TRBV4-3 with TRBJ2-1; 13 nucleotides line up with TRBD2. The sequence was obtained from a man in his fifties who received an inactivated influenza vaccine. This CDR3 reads CASSQDILAGGRQFF. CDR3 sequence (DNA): TGCGCCAGCAGCCAAGATATACTAGCGGGAGGGAGGCAGTTCTTC.